This TCR beta chain was recovered during a study of shared clonotypes between healthy human individuals. Naive CD8 cells lacked CD45RO, underwent positive selection for CCR7 and left out terminally differentiated effector memory CD45RA+ cells. The repertoire was sequenced with immunoSEQ multiplex PCR; TCRdb's copy has only in-frame clones and lacks some. The sample holds roughly 850,000 clones, 90% to 97% seen once. Germline V gene lookup returns CDR1 LNHNV and CDR2 YYDKDF (reference sequence). This CDR3 comprises 15 residues. V was shortened by 0 bases and J by 5 bases, with 11 bases between the two germline ends.

The source of this sequence is a man aged 30 to 45 in good health. The sequenced material came from naive CD8+ T cells sorted from blood. This sequence joins TRBV15 and TRBJ2-1; D gene uncertain. CDR3 sequence reads: CATSRDQLLNNEQFF. CDR3 DNA sequence: TGTGCCACCAGCAGAGATCAGCTTCTCAACAATGAGCAGTTCTTC.